This T cell receptor beta chain was found in a study of vaccination and CD4 T cells after COVID-19. Regarding the study as a whole: Researchers report that a median about 86% of reactive clones in convalescent patients surfaced only post-vaccination. Convalescent patients displayed spike mono-reactivity in 304 of 307 vaccine-specific clones.

A remark on this clonotype: Its specificity is unknown.

Germline CDR1 and CDR2: MNHEY and SVGAGI. CDR3 length: 12 amino acids. Trimming took 2 bases from V and 1 from J, leaving 3 bases between them. An Oncomine TCR Beta short-read assay was used to sequence the DNA from cultured CD4+ T cells. MiXCR, applied by TCRdb to the PCR reads, yields one record per CDR3 protein. The data hold 14,000 or so distinct CDR3 sequences, with around 49% observed a single time. This sample's treatment: approximately nine-day PBMC culture with coronavirus spike peptide pools or control peptides (ViraFEST assay). The V call is TRBV6-5, the J call TRBJ2-7; D uncertain. This receptor was taken from a human donor who had recovered from COVID-19. The sequencing here drew on CD4+ T cells from blood, cultured in vitro, taken before SARS-CoV-2 vaccination. Written as DNA, the CDR3 is TGTGCCAGCAGTTACGCTTCCTACGAGCAGTACTTC. Its translation: CASSYASYEQYF.